This T cell receptor (beta chain) was sequenced during a study of blood T cell repertoires in COVID-19. Study context: Collection of acute and convalescent COVID-19 samples took place in the United States, Italy and Spain. From T cells, B-cell-depleted T cells, or PBMCs came the material, which was cDNA or gDNA.

Authors' analysis steps: Amplifying reference gene primers gave estimates of nucleated cell counts. Measured with immunoSEQ multiplex PCR; TCRdb has only the in-frame clones, and not every one. V and J calls plus clone size are reproduced from that table; the DNA served to infer D and trimming. The table shows more than 200,000 clones, with roughly 80% occurring only once. CDR3 length: 18 amino acids. Per the germline V gene, CDR1 is KGHSH and CDR2 is LQKENI. Trimming stripped 3 bases from V and 0 bases from J, with 15 bases between. Sequences were obtained from peripheral blood. This TCR was sampled from a man of 80 years or more with acute or convalescent COVID-19. This sequence joins TRBV18 and TRBJ1-6; D remains unclear. This CDR3 is CASSPLDGGSSYNSPLHF. CDR3 nucleotides: TGTGCCAGCTCACCTCTGGACGGAGGTAGCTCCTATAATTCACCCCTCCACTTT.